This T cell receptor beta chain is from a study of OX40 agonist ivuxolimab in advanced cancers. Generated by immunoSEQ multiplex PCR, the TCRdb table keeps only in-frame clones and is missing some. The table lists about 54,000 clones, approximately 93% of them singletons. Study-level points and caveats: Doses of 0.1 to 3.0 mg/kg were accompanied by clonal expansion of CD4+ and CD8+ blood T cells by week 6. Averaged across samples, CD8+ T cells carried more expanded clones than CD4+ did.

With respect to this clone: Its target is not known.

Germline assignment: CDR1 MNHEY and CDR2 SVGAGI. Trimming removed 0 bases from V and 3 bases from J, with 6 bases in between. This CDR3 is built from 14 residues. The V call is TRBV6-5, the J call TRBJ1-5, with D unresolved. The TCR comes from an adult with an advanced solid tumor such as melanoma, head and neck, liver or kidney cancer. The sample in question was CD4+ or CD8+ T cells sorted from blood, obtained in a trial of the OX40 agonist ivuxolimab. The CDR3 loop reads CASSYSGANQPQHF. The CDR3 DNA is TGTGCCAGCAGTTACTCGGGCGCCAATCAGCCCCAGCATTTT.